These 12 T cell receptor beta chains came from one sample sequenced in a study of cytomegalovirus exposure and HLA in healthy donors. TCRdb's copy holds only in-frame clones and misses some; the assay was immunoSEQ multiplex PCR. The sample shows more than 55,000 clones, 89% of them seen only once. The sample was PBMCs. The origin of the receptors is a woman under 30 in good health and CMV-seronegative.

J is TRBJ2-3 and V is TRBV4-1; D possibly corresponds to TRBD2 (5 bases). Germline V gene data show CDR1 as MGHRA and CDR2 as YSYEKL. This CDR3 comprises 14 residues. Trimming cost V 3 bases and J 4 bases, with 11 bases left between them. This chain's CDR3 is CASSQNALADTQYF. The CDR3 DNA sequence: TGCGCCAGCAGCCAGAACGCACTAGCAGATACGCAGTATTTT.

Only one count was recorded for this clone. V usage is TRBV7-6 and J usage is TRBJ2-4, with 8 bases aligning to TRBD1. Germline CDR1 SGHVS, CDR2 FNYEAQ. CDR3 length: 16 residues. Unmatched junction bases numbered 7, after V lost 4 bases and J lost 2 bases. This chain's CDR3 is CASSSGQGVSKNIQYF. The CDR3 nucleotides read TGTGCCAGCAGCTCCGGACAGGGTGTATCCAAAAACATTCAGTACTTC.

The chain has TRBV6-1 and TRBJ2-7; a weak D match, TRBD1 (6 bases). V was pared by 6 bases and J by 2 bases, with 11 bases between. Germline CDR1 reads MNHNS; CDR2 reads SASEGT. CDR3 size: 13 residues. The CDR3 loop is CASSHGTTYEQYF. Written as DNA, the CDR3 is TGTGCCAGCAGCCACGGGACAACCTACGAGCAGTACTTC.

The gene calls are TRBV4-1 and TRBJ2-5; 12 bases line up with TRBD2. Trimming removed 5 bases from V and 2 bases from J; junction bases left unmatched: 3. The germline gives CDR1 MGHRA, CDR2 YSYEKL. This CDR3 is built from 15 residues. CDR3 sequence: CASSRLAGGQETQYF. The DNA of the CDR3 is TGCGCCAGCAGCAGGCTAGCGGGGGGGCAAGAGACCCAGTACTTC.

The CDR3 coding sequence is TGTGCCAGCAGTGAAACAGGCACAGCCCAAGAGACCCAGTACTTC. It translates to CASSETGTAQETQYF. V is TRBV2 and J is TRBJ2-5; weak D call: TRBD1 (5 bases). Germline loops: CDR1 SNHLY, CDR2 FYNNEI. V shed 2 bases and J shed 1 base, with 11 bases lying between them. This CDR3 contains 15 residues. The variable domain in full, completed from reference TRBV2 and TRBJ2-5, reads EPEVTQTPSHQVTQMGQEVILRCVPISNHLYFYWYRQILGQKVEFLVSFYNNEISEKSEIFDDQFSVERPDGSNFTLKIRSTKLEDSAMYFCASSETGTAQETQYFGPGTRLLVL.

The chain employs TRBV7-2 and TRBJ2-3, with 7 bases matching TRBD2. The CDR3 is made up of 18 amino acids. V lost 5 bases and J lost 2; bases outside the gene matches: 16. In germline, CDR1 is SGHTA, CDR2 FQGNSA. CDR3 DNA: TGTGCCAGCAGCGGCGGGTCGTTGCGGGAGAGGTACACAGATACGCAGTATTTT. Translation gives CASSGGSLRERYTDTQYF. The complete variable domain, with remaining parts taken from reference TRBV7-2 and TRBJ2-3, reads GAGVSQSPSNKVTEKGKDVELRCDPISGHTALYWYRQSLGQGLEFLIYFQGNSAPDKSGLPSDRFSAERTGGSVSTLTIQRTQQEDSAVYLCASSGGSLRERYTDTQYFGPGTRLTVL.

Only one count was recorded for this clone. CDR3 sequence: CASSSGQGNEQFF. The DNA of the CDR3 is TGTGCCAGCAGCTCGGGACAGGGAAATGAGCAGTTCTTC. This chain uses TRBV7-2 with TRBJ2-1; 9 positions match TRBD1. This CDR3 region has 13 residues. V gave up 4 bases and J gave up 7 bases; unmatched junction bases: 2. Germline CDR1 and CDR2: SGHTA and FQGNSA.

This chain joins TRBV19 and TRBJ1-2; D may be TRBD1 (5 bases). The CDR3 is 12 amino acids. The V gene's germline CDR1 is LNHDA and CDR2 SQIVND (reference sequence). Deletions cut 7 bases from V and 3 bases from J, with 9 bases between. CDR3 region: CASKARDYGYTF. The DNA for the CDR3 is TGTGCCAGTAAGGCCAGGGACTATGGCTACACCTTC.

The V call is TRBV21-1, the J call TRBJ1-5; the DNA was not compared with TRBD1, the D call given in the table. TRBV21-1 is flagged as a pseudogene. The CDR3 has 16 amino acids. CDR3 DNA: TGTGCCAGCAGCACCATACAGGGCGGCCGGAATCAGCCCCAGCATTTT. Translation gives CASSTIQGGRNQPQHF.

The rearrangement links TRBV13 to TRBJ2-3; 7 bases match TRBD2. Germline CDR1 is PRHDT and CDR2 is FYEKMQ (reference sequence). Trimming cost V 1 base and J 3 bases; bases outside gene matches: 1. The CDR3 is 14 residues long. Here the CDR3 DNA reads TGTGCCAGCAGCTTAGCGGGGGGAACAGATACGCAGTATTTT. It yields the protein CASSLAGGTDTQYF.

V usage is TRBV30 and J usage is TRBJ2-1; 7 nucleotides match TRBD1. Trimming at V came to 3 bases and at J to 0 bases, leaving 8 bases not matched to a gene. This CDR3 has 16 amino acids. Germline V gene sequence: CDR1 GTSNPN, CDR2 SVGIG (reference sequence). The CDR3 spells CAWRPGQTVSYNEQFF. In DNA form, the CDR3 reads TGTGCCTGGAGGCCGGGACAGACTGTCTCCTACAATGAGCAGTTCTTC.

The chain recombines TRBV7-2 with TRBJ1-1; TRBD1 aligns across 7 bases. There are 16 residues in the CDR3. CDR1 SGHTA and CDR2 FQGNSA come from the germline V gene. V lost 4 bases to trimming and J lost 5 bases; unmatched junction nucleotides: 13. In DNA, the CDR3 is TGTGCCAGCAGCTCCCAGACAGGGTGGAAAAAAACTGAAGCTTTCTTT. Protein product: CASSSQTGWKKTEAFF.